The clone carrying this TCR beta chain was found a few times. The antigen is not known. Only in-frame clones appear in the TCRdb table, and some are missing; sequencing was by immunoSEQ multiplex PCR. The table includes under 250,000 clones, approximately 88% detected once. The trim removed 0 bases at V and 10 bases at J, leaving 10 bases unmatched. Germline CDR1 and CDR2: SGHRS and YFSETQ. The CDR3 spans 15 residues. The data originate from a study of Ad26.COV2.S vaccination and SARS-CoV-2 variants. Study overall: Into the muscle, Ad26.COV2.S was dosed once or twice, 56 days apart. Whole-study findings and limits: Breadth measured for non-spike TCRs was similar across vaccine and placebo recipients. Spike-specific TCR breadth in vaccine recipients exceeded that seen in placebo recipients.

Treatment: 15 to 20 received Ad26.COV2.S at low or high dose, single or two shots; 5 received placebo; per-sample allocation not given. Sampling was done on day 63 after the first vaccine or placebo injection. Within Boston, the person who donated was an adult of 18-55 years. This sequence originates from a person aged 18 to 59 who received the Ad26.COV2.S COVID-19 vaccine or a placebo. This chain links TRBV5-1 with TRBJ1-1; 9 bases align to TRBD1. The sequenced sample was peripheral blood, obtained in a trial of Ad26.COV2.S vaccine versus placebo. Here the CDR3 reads CASSLGVDQTGGAFF. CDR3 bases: TGCGCCAGCAGCTTGGGAGTTGATCAGACAGGGGGAGCTTTCTTT.